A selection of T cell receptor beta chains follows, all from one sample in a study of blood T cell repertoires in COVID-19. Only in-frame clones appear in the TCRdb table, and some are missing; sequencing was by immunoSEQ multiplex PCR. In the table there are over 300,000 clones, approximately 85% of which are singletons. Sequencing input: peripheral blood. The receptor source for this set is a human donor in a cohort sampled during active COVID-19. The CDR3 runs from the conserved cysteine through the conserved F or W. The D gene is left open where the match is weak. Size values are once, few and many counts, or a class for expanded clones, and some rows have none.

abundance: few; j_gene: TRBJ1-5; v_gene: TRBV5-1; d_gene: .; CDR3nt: TGCGCCAGCAGCCCCGGGGTTCTCAATCAGCCCCAGCATTTT; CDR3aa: CASSPGVLNQPQHF
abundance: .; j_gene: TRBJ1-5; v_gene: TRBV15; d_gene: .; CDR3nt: TGTGCCACCAAAGGGGGATTCAATCAGCCCCAGCATTTT; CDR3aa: CATKGGFNQPQHF
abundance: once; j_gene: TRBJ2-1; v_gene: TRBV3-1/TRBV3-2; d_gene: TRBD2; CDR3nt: TGTGCCAGCAGCCAAGATCTAACTAGCGGGGGGCTAAATGAGCAGTTCTTC; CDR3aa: CASSQDLTSGGLNEQFF
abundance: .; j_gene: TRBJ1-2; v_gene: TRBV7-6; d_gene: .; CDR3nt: TGTGCCAGCAGCTTAAACGGGGGCTATGGCTACACCTTC; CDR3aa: CASSLNGGYGYTF
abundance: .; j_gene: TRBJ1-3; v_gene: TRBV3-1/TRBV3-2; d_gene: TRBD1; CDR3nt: TGTGCCAGCAGCCAGGACAGGGGTGGAAACACCATATATTTT; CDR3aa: CASSQDRGGNTIYF
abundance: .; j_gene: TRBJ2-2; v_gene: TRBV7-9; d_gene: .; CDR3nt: TGTGCCAGCAGCTCCATGAAAGGACAGACCGGGGAGCTGTTTTTT; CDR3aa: CASSSMKGQTGELFF
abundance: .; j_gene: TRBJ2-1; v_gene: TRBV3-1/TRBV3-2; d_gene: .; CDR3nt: TGTGCCAGCAGCCTAGCCAGGGGCTCCTACAATGAGCAGTTCTTC; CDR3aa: CASSLARGSYNEQFF
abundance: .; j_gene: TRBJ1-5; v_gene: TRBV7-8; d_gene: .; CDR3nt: TGTGCCAGCAGCTTGGACATAAAGCTCAATCAGCCCCAGCATTTT; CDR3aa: CASSLDIKLNQPQHF
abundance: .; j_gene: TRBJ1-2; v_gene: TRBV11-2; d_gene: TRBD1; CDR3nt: TGTGCCAGCAGCGCTCGGGACAGGGACTATGGCTACACCTTC; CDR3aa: CASSARDRDYGYTF
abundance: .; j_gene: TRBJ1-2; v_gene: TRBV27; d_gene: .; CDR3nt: TGTGCCAGCAGTCCCTATCGAACCGGGTCTACGGGAGGCTACACCTTC; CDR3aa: CASSPYRTGSTGGYTF
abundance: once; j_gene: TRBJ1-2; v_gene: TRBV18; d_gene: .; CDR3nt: TGTGCCAGCTCACCACGCAAGACAAACGCTAACTATGGCTACACCTTC; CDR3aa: CASSPRKTNANYGYTF
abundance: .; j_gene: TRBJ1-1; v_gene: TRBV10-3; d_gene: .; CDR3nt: TGTGCCATCAGTGAGTTTCAGGTGGAAGCTTTCTTT; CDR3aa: CAISEFQVEAFF
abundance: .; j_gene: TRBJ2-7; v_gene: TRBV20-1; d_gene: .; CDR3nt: TGCAGTGCTAGTGCACGCGACGAGCAGTACTTC; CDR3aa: CSASARDEQYF
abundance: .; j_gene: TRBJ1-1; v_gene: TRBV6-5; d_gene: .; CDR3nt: TGTGCCAGCAGTTACTCTGGGGACATGACTGAAGCTTTCTTT; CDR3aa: CASSYSGDMTEAFF
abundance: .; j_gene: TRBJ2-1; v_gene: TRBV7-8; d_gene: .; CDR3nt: TGTGCCAGCAGTCCAGGACAGTACCTCTCCTACAATGAGCAGTTCTTC; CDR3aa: CASSPGQYLSYNEQFF
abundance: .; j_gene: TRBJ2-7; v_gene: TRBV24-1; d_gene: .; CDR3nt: TGTGCCACCAGTGATTCGGTAGGGGGTTTCTACGAGCAGTACTTC; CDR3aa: CATSDSVGGFYEQYF
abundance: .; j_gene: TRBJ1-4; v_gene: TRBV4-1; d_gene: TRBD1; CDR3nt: TGCGCCAGCAGCCGTGGACAGGGGAGGGAAAAACTGTTTTTT; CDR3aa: CASSRGQGREKLFF
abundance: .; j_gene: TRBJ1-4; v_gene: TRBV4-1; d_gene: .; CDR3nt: TGCGCCAGCAGCCAAGGTCGAACAGGGCCGAAGCCAACTAATGAAAAACTGTTTTTT; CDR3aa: CASSQGRTGPKPTNEKLFF
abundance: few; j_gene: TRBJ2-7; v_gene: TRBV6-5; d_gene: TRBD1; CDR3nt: TGTGCCAGCAGTTACTCGGGGGACAGAGTATCCTACGAGCAGTACTTC; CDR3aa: CASSYSGDRVSYEQYF
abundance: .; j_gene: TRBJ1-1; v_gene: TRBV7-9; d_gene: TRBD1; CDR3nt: TGTGCCAGCAGCTTAGCCGGACAGGGATGGAACACTGAAGCTTTCTTT; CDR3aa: CASSLAGQGWNTEAFF
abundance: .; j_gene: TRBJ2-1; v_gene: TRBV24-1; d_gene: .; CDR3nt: TGTGCCACCAGTGATTTACGAGGGCCCGGTGAGCAGTTCTTC; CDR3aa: CATSDLRGPGEQFF
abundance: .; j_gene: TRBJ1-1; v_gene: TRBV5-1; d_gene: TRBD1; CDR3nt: TGCGCCAGCAGCACCTGGACAGGGTGGAACACTGAAGCTTTCTTT; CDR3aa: CASSTWTGWNTEAFF
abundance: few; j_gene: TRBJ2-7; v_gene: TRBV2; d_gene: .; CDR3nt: TGTGCCAGCGGGCAGGGGGCCTTAGCGGGGGTTTACGAGCAGTACTTC; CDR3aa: CASGQGALAGVYEQYF
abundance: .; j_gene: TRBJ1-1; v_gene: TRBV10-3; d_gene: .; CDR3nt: TGTGCCATAGGTGCAACGGGAACAACTGAAGCTTTCTTT; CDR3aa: CAIGATGTTEAFF
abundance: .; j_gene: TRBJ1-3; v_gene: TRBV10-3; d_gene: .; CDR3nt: TGTGCCATCCTTGGAGTCTCTGGAAACACCATATATTTT; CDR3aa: CAILGVSGNTIYF
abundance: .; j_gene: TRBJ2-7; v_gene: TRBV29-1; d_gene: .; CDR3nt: TGCAGCGTTGAAGGGGTCGGGTACGAGCAGTACTTC; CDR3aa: CSVEGVGYEQYF
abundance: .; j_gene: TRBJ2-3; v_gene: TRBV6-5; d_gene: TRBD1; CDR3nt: TGTGCCAGCAGCTACCGGGACAGGGCGACAGATACGCAGTATTTT; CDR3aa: CASSYRDRATDTQYF
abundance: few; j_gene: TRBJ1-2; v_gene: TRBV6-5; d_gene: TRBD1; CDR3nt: TGTGCCAGCACCCCGGGGACAGAAGGCTACACCTTC; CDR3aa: CASTPGTEGYTF
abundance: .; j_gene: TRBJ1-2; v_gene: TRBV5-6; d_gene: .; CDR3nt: TGTGCCAGCACCAGCGACAGCCGGTGGGGCTACACCTTC; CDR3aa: CASTSDSRWGYTF
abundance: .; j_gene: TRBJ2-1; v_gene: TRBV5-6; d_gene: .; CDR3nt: TGTGCCAGCAGCCCGGGGGCACAGGGGTCCTACAATGAGCAGTTCTTC; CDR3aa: CASSPGAQGSYNEQFF
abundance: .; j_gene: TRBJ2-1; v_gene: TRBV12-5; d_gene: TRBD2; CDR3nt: TGTGCTAGTGGTTTGGCCGGGACTAGCGGGGGCTACAATGAGCAGTTCTTC; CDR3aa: CASGLAGTSGGYNEQFF
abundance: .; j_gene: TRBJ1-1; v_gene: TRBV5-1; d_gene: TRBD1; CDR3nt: TGCGCCAGCAGCCCTCGGACAGGGGTTTTCGGCACTGAAGCTTTCTTT; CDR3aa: CASSPRTGVFGTEAFF